This is a list of T cell receptor beta chains from one sample in a study of Ad26.COV2.S vaccination and SARS-CoV-2 variants. Using immunoSEQ multiplex PCR, the repertoire was profiled, and TCRdb retains in-frame clones only, with some absent. The sample holds some 640,000 clones, more than 70% seen once. Sample: peripheral blood, taken in a trial of Ad26.COV2.S vaccine versus placebo. All receptors derive from a person aged 18-65 years who received the Ad26.COV2.S COVID-19 vaccine or a placebo. CDR3s include the opening cysteine and the closing phenylalanine or tryptophan. D genes are given only for firm matches. Not every row has a clone size; where given, it reads once, few, many or a size class.

clone size	D gene	J gene	V gene	CDR3 protein	CDR3 DNA
-	-	TRBJ2-2	TRBV12-3/TRBV12-4	CASSLGGPGELFF	TGTGCCAGCAGTTTAGGGGGGCCCGGGGAGCTGTTTTTT
-	-	TRBJ1-6	TRBV16	CASTLLPYNSPLHF	TGTGCCAGCACCCTACTACCCTATAATTCACCCCTCCACTTT
-	-	TRBJ1-2	TRBV5-1	CASSLGEQGLSGYTF	TGCGCCAGCAGCTTGGGGGAACAGGGTTTATCTGGCTACACCTTC
-	-	TRBJ2-1	TRBV14	CASSQASYNEQFF	TGTGCCAGCAGCCAGGCGAGCTACAATGAGCAGTTCTTC
once	-	TRBJ1-1	TRBV6-6	CATLDTALNTEAFF	TGTGCCACTCTGGACACTGCTTTGAACACTGAAGCTTTCTTT
-	TRBD1	TRBJ2-2	TRBV19	CASSKSEDRVAGELFF	TGTGCCAGTAGCAAATCGGAGGACAGGGTCGCCGGGGAGCTGTTTTTT
-	-	TRBJ1-5	TRBV6-1	CASSEVPIGTSNQPQHF	TGTGCCAGCAGTGAAGTGCCAATCGGGACAAGCAATCAGCCCCAGCATTTT
-	-	TRBJ1-3	TRBV4-2	CASSQGTVSGNTIYF	TGTGCCAGCAGCCAAGGGACGGTCTCTGGAAACACCATATATTTT
-	TRBD2	TRBJ2-1	TRBV5-1	CASSLAGTSGSNEQFF	TGCGCCAGCAGCTTGGCCGGGACTAGCGGGAGTAATGAGCAGTTCTTC
once	-	TRBJ2-2	TRBV6-5	CASRLRGTGELFF	TGTGCCAGCAGGCTAAGGGGCACCGGGGAGCTGTTTTTT
once	-	TRBJ2-3	TRBV21-1	CASSKGGKGRPLTDTQYF	TGTGCCAGCAGCAAAGGGGGGAAGGGGCGCCCCCTCACAGATACGCAGTATTTT
-	-	TRBJ2-7	TRBV10-3	CAIRRSGSSYEQYF	TGTGCCATCAGACGTAGCGGTAGCTCCTACGAGCAGTACTTC
-	-	TRBJ2-1	TRBV7-9	CASSLMGQEGFF	TGTGCCAGCAGCTTAATGGGGCAGGAGGGGTTCTTC
-	-	TRBJ2-1	TRBV11-3	CASSLQSRVEQFF	TGTGCCAGCAGCCTCCAAAGTCGGGTTGAGCAGTTCTTC
-	-	TRBJ2-2	TRBV18	CASSPMADGELFF	TGTGCCAGCTCACCAATGGCTGACGGGGAGCTGTTTTTT
-	-	TRBJ2-1	TRBV5-1	CASSLGTLGPYNEQFF	TGCGCCAGCAGCCTCGGGACACTGGGGCCCTACAATGAGCAGTTCTTC
-	TRBD2	TRBJ2-1	TRBV15	CATREDRLAERNEQFF	TGTGCCACCAGGGAAGACCGACTAGCGGAAAGGAATGAGCAGTTCTTC
-	TRBD2	TRBJ2-5	TRBV11-2	CASSLGVGAGRQETQYF	TGTGCCAGCAGCTTAGGGGTCGGAGCGGGAAGGCAAGAGACCCAGTACTTC
-	-	TRBJ1-1	TRBV19	CASTPGLQLHMNTEAFF	TGTGCCAGTACCCCAGGACTACAGCTCCATATGAACACTGAAGCTTTCTTT
-	TRBD2	TRBJ2-1	TRBV19	CASSISGGSYNEQFF	TGTGCCAGTAGTATAAGCGGGGGGTCCTACAATGAGCAGTTCTTC
few	-	TRBJ1-2	TRBV29-1	CSVAGRFYGYTF	TGCAGCGTTGCGGGCAGGTTCTATGGCTACACCTTC
-	TRBD1	TRBJ1-2	TRBV4-3	CASSLRTGEGNYGYTF	TGCGCCAGCAGCCTGAGGACAGGGGAGGGAAACTATGGCTACACCTTC
-	-	TRBJ1-2	TRBV15	CATRAAGSYGYTF	TGTGCCACCAGGGCGGCAGGCTCCTATGGCTACACCTTC
-	-	TRBJ2-7	TRBV11-2	CASRYGTPNEQYF	TGTGCCAGCAGATATGGGACACCAAACGAGCAGTACTTC
-	-	TRBJ2-5	TRBV11-3	CASSGGASETQYF	TGTGCCAGCAGCGGGGGGGCCTCAGAGACCCAGTACTTC
-	TRBD2	TRBJ2-7	TRBV3-1/TRBV3-2	CATSGRGSTYEQYF	TGTGCCACCAGTGGGCGGGGGAGCACCTACGAGCAGTACTTC
-	TRBD2	TRBJ2-3	TRBV7-2	CASSKRLAGGTDTQYF	TGTGCCAGCAGCAAGCGGCTAGCGGGGGGGACAGATACGCAGTATTTT
-	-	TRBJ2-3	TRBV6-1	CASSDGGRDTDTQYF	TGTGCCAGCAGTGATGGAGGCCGGGACACAGATACGCAGTATTTT
-	-	TRBJ1-6	TRBV13	CASSLEQGESNSPLHF	TGTGCCAGCAGCTTAGAACAGGGAGAGAGTAATTCACCCCTCCACTTT
-	TRBD1	TRBJ1-1	TRBV19	CASSPPGQGLKAFF	TGTGCCAGTAGCCCTCCGGGACAGGGACTGAAAGCTTTCTTT
-	TRBD1	TRBJ1-1	TRBV12-3/TRBV12-4	CASNAGGFGKAFF	TGTGCCAGCAACGCAGGGGGCTTCGGTAAAGCTTTCTTT
-	TRBD2	TRBJ2-5	TRBV11-2	CASSLAGLAGLETQYF	TGTGCCAGCAGCTTAGCAGGTCTAGCGGGTTTAGAGACCCAGTACTTC
-	TRBD1	TRBJ2-6	TRBV6-1	CASSGQGDYSGANVLTF	TGTGCCAGCAGTGGACAGGGGGATTACTCTGGGGCCAACGTCCTGACTTTC